These 6 T cell receptor beta chains originate from one sample sequenced in a study of identical twins. TCRdb processed the 5' RACE reads anew with MiXCR; each CDR3 protein has one entry. The table records 450,000 to 650,000 distinct CDR3 sequences, 9% to 10% of them present only once. This same sample was also part of a study on yellow fever vaccine responses in identical twins.

The material sequenced was PBMCs. All receptors derive from a woman under 30 in good health.

The chain recombines TRBV4-2 with TRBJ2-1, with TRBD2 identical over 11 bases. The CDR3 has 15 residues. V trimming: 0 bases; J trimming: 6 bases; junction bases outside the gene matches: 1. Germline V gene data show CDR1 as LGHNA and CDR2 as YNFKEQ. This chain's CDR3 is CASSQDSGGANEQFF. The CDR3 DNA follows: TGTGCCAGCAGCCAAGATAGCGGGGGGGCCAATGAGCAGTTCTTC.

A few counts support this clonotype. V and J are TRBV7-2 and TRBJ1-1; D not certain. Germline CDR1 is SGHTA and CDR2 is FQGNSA. CDR3 size: 13 residues. V lost 1 base and J lost 10, with 13 bases in between. This CDR3 is CASSLDYTGRAFF. The CDR3 DNA follows: TGTGCCAGCAGCTTAGACTATACGGGGAGAGCTTTCTTT.

This clonotype was observed at least ten times. The chain employs TRBV4-3 and TRBJ1-1, with D tentatively TRBD1 (6 bases). V lost 0 bases and J 10 bases, leaving 18 bases between the germline ends. The CDR3 length is 15 residues. Germline V lookup: CDR1 LGHNA, CDR2 YSLEER. The CDR3 here is CASSQDDLTGSGAFF. The CDR3 bases are TGCGCCAGCAGCCAAGACGATCTAACAGGGAGTGGAGCTTTCTTT.

This clonotype was detected many times. The chain has TRBV6-6 and TRBJ2-7; no clear D. Trimming shortened V by 8 bases and J by 2 bases, and 4 bases separated the two germline ends. This CDR3 has 10 amino acids. CDR1 and CDR2 from the germline V gene are MNHNY and SVGAGI (reference sequence). The CDR3 sequence: CASGAYEQYF. CDR3 nucleotide sequence: TGTGCCAGCGGGGCCTACGAGCAGTACTTC.

The table lists this clonotype with many counts. One junction end disagrees with the germline gene, perhaps due to a read error. The chain combines TRBV3-1 with TRBJ2-1; no clear D. The CDR3 is 11 amino acids. The germline gives CDR1 LGHDT, CDR2 YNNKEL (reference sequence). The DNA for the CDR3 is TGTGCCAGCAGCAGCTACACTGAGCAGTTCTTC. Its protein product is CASSSYTEQFF.

The rearrangement joins TRBV7-9 to TRBJ2-3, with 9 bases aligning to TRBD1. CDR3 length equals 16 residues. Germline CDR1 SEHNR, CDR2 FQNEAQ (reference sequence). The trim removed 4 bases at V and 4 bases at J, leaving 9 bases unmatched. This CDR3 reads CASSSGQGEVADTQYF. The DNA for the CDR3 is TGTGCCAGCAGCTCGGGACAGGGCGAGGTTGCAGATACGCAGTATTTT.